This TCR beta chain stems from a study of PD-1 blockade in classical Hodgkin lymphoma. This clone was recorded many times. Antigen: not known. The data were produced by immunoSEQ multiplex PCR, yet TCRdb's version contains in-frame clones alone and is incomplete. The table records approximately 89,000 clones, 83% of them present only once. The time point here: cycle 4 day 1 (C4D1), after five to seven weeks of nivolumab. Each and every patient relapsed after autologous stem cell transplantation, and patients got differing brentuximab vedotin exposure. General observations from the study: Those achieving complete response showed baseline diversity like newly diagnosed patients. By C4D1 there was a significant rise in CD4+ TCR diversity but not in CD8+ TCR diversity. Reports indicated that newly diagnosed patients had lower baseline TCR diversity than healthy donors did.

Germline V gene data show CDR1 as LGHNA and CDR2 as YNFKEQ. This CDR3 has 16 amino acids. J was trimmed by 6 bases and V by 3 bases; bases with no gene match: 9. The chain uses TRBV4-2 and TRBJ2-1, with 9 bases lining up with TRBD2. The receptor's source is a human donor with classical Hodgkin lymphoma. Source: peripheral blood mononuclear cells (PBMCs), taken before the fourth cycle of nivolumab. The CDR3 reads CASSHLGASGTNEQFF. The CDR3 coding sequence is TGTGCCAGCAGCCACCTTGGGGCTAGCGGGACCAATGAGCAGTTCTTC.